The clone carrying this T cell receptor (beta chain) was seen just once. The germline V and J ends were trimmed by 4 bases and 5 bases, with 16 bases remaining between them. CDR3 length equals 15 residues. Germline values: CDR1 KGHDR, CDR2 SFDVKD. This record comes from a study of blood T cell repertoires in COVID-19. Overall study context: Collection of acute and convalescent COVID-19 samples took place in the United States, Italy and Spain. From T cells, B-cell-depleted T cells, or PBMCs came the material, which was cDNA or gDNA.

In the original workflow: The assay estimated nucleated cells by amplifying reference gene primers. Data came from immunoSEQ multiplex PCR; TCRdb stores just in-frame clones and leaves some out. V and J calls and clone size are as listed in that table; D and trimming were resolved from the DNA. The sample lists about 250,000 clones, around nine tenths occurring once. The TCR originated in a man at least 80 years old with acute or convalescent COVID-19. Sequencing was performed on peripheral blood. V usage is TRBV24-1 and J usage is TRBJ1-1; a possible D gene is TRBD1 (5 bases). The CDR3 coding sequence is TGTGCCACCAGTGACTCGGCAGGGTTGAGGACTGAAGCTTTCTTT. Residues: CATSDSAGLRTEAFF.